The 24 T cell receptor beta chains presented below share a single source sample, sequenced in a study of regulatory T cells in long-lasting Graves disease. Time point in this sample: newly diagnosed GD, antithyroid drugs for less than 3 months. PBMC-derived RNA was used for the TCR library. Investigators prepared the TCR beta libraries by applying iRepertoire HTBI primers and Arm-PCR of CDR3 regions. Using its own MiXCR run on the multiplex PCR reads, TCRdb lists one record per CDR3 protein. The data show under 800,000 distinct CDR3 sequences, under 20% seen once. Another study also made use of these data, one on T cells in Graves' hyperthyroidism and ophthalmopathy.

The sample here was peripheral blood mononuclear cells (PBMCs), taken at new diagnosis, from a patient treated with antithyroid drugs. The origin of the receptors is a woman between 25 and 40 years old with Graves disease.

Points on this clonotype: Mismatch with germline at one junction end may stem from a read error. This chain links TRBV15 with TRBJ1-1; D unclear. CDR1 is LNHNV and CDR2 is YYDKDF in the germline V gene (reference sequence). The CDR3 runs 13 residues. CDR3 amino acids: CATNRGMNTEAFF. CDR3 nucleotides: TGTGCCACCAACAGAGGCATGAACACTGAAGCTTTCTTT.

This clonotype was detected a few times. This chain links TRBV20-1 with TRBJ1-2; the D gene is possibly TRBD1 (6 bases). The ends were cut back, 5 bases at V and 2 bases at J, with 12 bases in the middle. The CDR3 consists of 13 residues. Germline V gene lookup returns CDR1 DFQATT and CDR2 SNEGSKA (reference sequence). CDR3 in amino acids: CSAPEQGNYGYTF. The CDR3 nucleotides read TGCAGTGCTCCCGAACAGGGAAACTATGGCTACACCTTC.

V usage is TRBV15 and J usage is TRBJ2-1; 7 bases line up with TRBD1. The CDR3 consists of 15 residues. Germline CDR1 reads LNHNV; CDR2 reads YYDKDF (reference sequence). V trimming: 8 bases; J trimming: 7 bases; junction bases outside the gene matches: 14. Here the CDR3 DNA reads TGTGCCACCGGTATCGGGACAGCAACTACTAATGAGCAGTTCTTC. This gives the protein CATGIGTATTNEQFF.

This clonotype was picked up many times. This chain uses TRBV10-2 with TRBJ2-3; no clear D. This CDR3 contains 11 residues. Germline loops: CDR1 WSHSY, CDR2 SAAADI. The V end was cut by 8 bases, the J end by 2 bases, with 5 bases between. The CDR3 bases are TGCGCCAGCCGTCACACAGATACGCAGTATTTT. This sequence encodes CASRHTDTQYF.

The rearrangement links TRBV30 to TRBJ1-3; D is undetermined. V shed 4 bases and J shed 2 bases, with 12 bases lying between them. Germline-derived CDR1 and CDR2 are GTSNPN and SVGIG (reference sequence). This CDR3 has 14 residues. The DNA for the CDR3 is TGTGCCTGGAACGGGGAAGCAACTGGAAACACCATATATTTT. It encodes CAWNGEATGNTIYF.

This clonotype occurred a few times. J is TRBJ2-7 and V is TRBV5-1; D might be TRBD2 (5 bases). The CDR3 contains 17 residues. Germline values: CDR1 SGHRS, CDR2 YFSETQ. With 3 bases removed from V and 2 bases from J, the gap between germline ends came to 21 bases. The CDR3 loop reads CASSSRTSLAWAYEQYF. CDR3 sequence (DNA): TGCGCCAGCAGCTCCCGGACCTCCTTAGCGTGGGCCTACGAGCAGTACTTC.

As for this clonotype: The junction departs from the called germline gene at one end, perhaps through a read error. The rearrangement joins TRBV11-2 to TRBJ2-3; 8 bases match TRBD2. The CDR3 is 19 residues long. Germline assignment: CDR1 SGHAT and CDR2 FQNNGV. DNA for the CDR3: TGCGCCAGCATCCAATCTGGTCGGGAGGGCCGCGGGGCCACAGATACGCAGTATTTT. Protein sequence: CASIQSGREGRGATDTQYF.

This rearrangement joins TRBV5-1 to TRBJ2-7, with no clear D. Trimming shortened V by 4 bases and J by 7 bases, and 15 bases separated the two germline ends. The CDR3 extends over 13 amino acids. Per the germline V gene, CDR1 is SGHRS and CDR2 is YFSETQ. The chain's CDR3 is CASSRAVDGEQYF. The CDR3 bases are TGCGCCAGCAGCAGGGCGGTCGATGGTGAGCAGTACTTC.

This clonotype was seen only a few times. The chain links TRBV5-5 to TRBJ1-5; no clear D. The length of the CDR3 is 15 residues. In germline, CDR1 is SGHKS, CDR2 YYEKEE (reference sequence). With 0 bases removed from V and 5 bases from J, the gap between germline ends came to 12 bases. CDR3 in DNA: TGTGCCAGCAGCTTGGGGGGTTTAGGTGATCAGCCCCAGCATTTT. Translation gives CASSLGGLGDQPQHF.

This clonotype has a count of ten or more. V usage is TRBV2 and J usage is TRBJ2-4, with D maybe TRBD1 (5 bases). Germline CDR1 and CDR2: SNHLY and FYNNEI. V gave up 9 bases and J gave up 6 bases, with 15 bases separating them. The CDR3 consists of 13 residues. CDR3 protein: CASRQGVGNIQYF. The CDR3 nucleotides read TGTGCCAGTCGGCAGGGTGTGGGAAACATTCAGTACTTC.

The genes are TRBV27 and TRBJ2-1; either TRBD1 or TRBD2 may supply D (6 bases each). Trimming removed 4 bases from V and 12 bases from J, with 19 bases in between. The CDR3 has 14 amino acids. CDR1 and CDR2 from the germline V gene are MNHEY and SMNVEV (reference sequence). CDR3 protein: CASSSGLGGGAQFF. In DNA, the CDR3 is TGTGCCAGCAGTTCCGGTTTAGGGGGAGGAGCGCAGTTCTTC.

V gene TRBV5-5 combines with J gene TRBJ2-3, with 9 bases matching TRBD2. Germline assignment: CDR1 SGHKS and CDR2 YYEKEE (reference sequence). The length of the CDR3 is 18 residues. Trimming cost V 0 bases and J 2 bases; bases outside gene matches: 10. CDR3 sequence: CASSLAGNSGSPTDTQYF. The CDR3 nucleotides are TGTGCCAGCAGCTTGGCCGGGAATAGCGGGAGCCCCACAGATACGCAGTATTTT. Using reference TRBV5-5 and TRBJ2-3 for the parts outside the CDR3, the full variable domain is DAGVTQSPTHLIKTRGQQVTLRCSPISGHKSVSWYQQVLGQGPQFIFQYYEKEERGRGNFPDRFSARQFPNYSSELNVNALLLGDSALYLCASSLAGNSGSPTDTQYFGPGTRLTVL.

This clonotype appeared a few times. The chain employs TRBV20-1 and TRBJ2-3; no clear D gene. The germline CDR1 and CDR2 sequences are DFQATT and SNEGSKA (reference sequence). This CDR3 contains 14 residues. V was pared by 0 bases and J by 2 bases, with 9 bases between. The CDR3 DNA reads as TGCAGTGCTAGAGACCCCCGGGTCACAGATACGCAGTATTTT. It yields the protein CSARDPRVTDTQYF.

This clonotype was observed at least ten times. V usage is TRBV2 and J usage is TRBJ1-4; a weak D match, TRBD1 (6 bases). Trimming cost V 5 bases and J 4 bases, with 11 bases left between them. The CDR3 is 14 residues long. Germline-derived CDR1 and CDR2 are SNHLY and FYNNEI. In DNA, the CDR3 is TGTGCCAGCAGTTACAGGGCCGGTAATGAAAAACTGTTTTTT. Its translation is CASSYRAGNEKLFF.

This clonotype was observed many times. The chain is built from TRBV5-1 and TRBJ2-1; tentatively, D is TRBD2 (5 bases). The germline V and J ends were trimmed by 4 bases and 6 bases, with 11 bases remaining between them. The germline V gene has CDR1 SGHRS and CDR2 YFSETQ. This CDR3 region has 13 residues. CDR3 protein: CASSNGLSNEQFF. For the CDR3, the DNA is TGCGCCAGCAGCAACGGACTGAGCAATGAGCAGTTCTTC.

This clonotype was picked up a small number of times. The rearrangement joins TRBV7-6 to TRBJ2-2; a weak D match, TRBD1 (5 bases). V was shortened by 2 bases and J by 6 bases, with 10 bases between the two germline ends. The germline gives CDR1 SGHVS, CDR2 FNYEAQ. This CDR3 spans 14 amino acids. The CDR3 spells CASSLQGIAGELFF. The CDR3 DNA follows: TGTGCCAGCAGCTTACAGGGAATCGCCGGGGAGCTGTTTTTT.

This chain joins TRBV24-1 and TRBJ2-2; perhaps TRBD1 as D (5 bases). CDR3 length equals 16 residues. V was cut by 1 base and J by 2 bases, with 10 bases left in between. Germline CDR1 KGHDR, CDR2 SFDVKD. As DNA, the CDR3 is TGTGCCACCAGTGATTTAGGAAGGGGAAACACCGGGGAGCTGTTTTTT. Residues: CATSDLGRGNTGELFF.

The V and J genes are TRBV3-1 and TRBJ1-3, with 8 positions matching TRBD1. CDR3 length: 16 amino acids. Trimming cost V 1 base and J 5 bases; bases outside gene matches: 7. Germline CDR1 is LGHDT and CDR2 is YNNKEL (reference sequence). CDR3: CASSQGIWTGRNTIYF. The CDR3 nucleotides are TGTGCCAGCAGCCAAGGTATATGGACAGGGAGAAACACCATATATTTT.

This clonotype was counted a few times. The genes are TRBV20-1 and TRBJ1-2, with TRBD1 matching 10 bases. The CDR3 extends over 14 amino acids. Trimming cost V 5 bases and J 7 bases; bases outside gene matches: 10. CDR1 DFQATT and CDR2 SNEGSKA come from the germline V gene (reference sequence). This chain's CDR3 is CSAGQGVVGGGYTF. The CDR3 DNA is TGCAGTGCTGGACAGGGGGTTGTGGGTGGTGGCTACACCTTC.

This clonotype was detected ten times or more. The chain joins TRBV3-1 to TRBJ2-3, with D uncertain. The CDR3 runs 14 residues. The ends were cut back, 4 bases at V and 0 bases at J, with 8 bases in the middle. Germline V gene sequence: CDR1 LGHDT, CDR2 YNNKEL (reference sequence). Written as DNA, the CDR3 is TGTGCCAGCAGCCCAAGTTCAAGCACAGATACGCAGTATTTT. The encoded protein is CASSPSSSTDTQYF.

This clonotype has a count of ten or more. V is TRBV3-1 and J is TRBJ1-1; D not certain. The germline V gene encodes CDR1 LGHDT and CDR2 YNNKEL (reference sequence). The CDR3 runs 14 residues. Trimming pared 1 base from V and 0 bases from J, leaving 6 bases between. This CDR3 is CASSQVFLNTEAFF. The CDR3 DNA reads TGTGCCAGCAGCCAAGTATTTCTGAACACTGAAGCTTTCTTT.

This clonotype has more than one count but fewer than ten. The genes are TRBV30 and TRBJ2-3, with D possibly TRBD2 on 5 matching bases. CDR1 and CDR2 (germline): GTSNPN, SVGIG (reference sequence). The CDR3 covers 21 residues. Trimming took 2 bases from V and 1 from J, leaving 31 bases between them. CDR3 region: CAWSLKTGVKVGQTRTDTQYF. The CDR3 coding sequence is TGTGCCTGGAGTTTAAAAACCGGGGTCAAAGTGGGTCAGACTCGCACAGATACGCAGTATTTT.

In its sample, this clonotype was seen a few times. The chain joins TRBV5-1 to TRBJ2-7; 10 bases line up with TRBD1. Germline assignment: CDR1 SGHRS and CDR2 YFSETQ. The J segment lost 3 bases and the V segment lost 0 bases, leaving 3 bases of the junction unmatched. This CDR3 has 15 amino acids. The CDR3: CASSLETGGGYEQYF. In nucleotides, the CDR3 is TGCGCCAGCAGCTTGGAGACAGGGGGCGGCTACGAGCAGTACTTC. The whole variable domain, filled in from reference TRBV5-1 and TRBJ2-7, reads KAGVTQTPRYLIKTRGQQVTLSCSPISGHRSVSWYQQTPGQGLQFLFEYFSETQRNKGNFPGRFSGRQFSNSRSEMNVSTLELGDSALYLCASSLETGGGYEQYFGPGTRLTVT.

As for this clonotype: One end of the junction is discordant with germline, which a read error may explain. This chain connects TRBV3-1 to TRBJ2-2, with D possibly matching TRBD1 (5 bases). Germline V gives CDR1 LGHDT, CDR2 YNNKEL (reference sequence). The CDR3 runs to 18 residues. This CDR3 reads CAGSQPVGLARDTGELFF. CDR3 sequence (DNA): TGTGCCGGCAGCCAACCTGTGGGGCTTGCCCGAGACACCGGGGAGCTGTTTTTT.